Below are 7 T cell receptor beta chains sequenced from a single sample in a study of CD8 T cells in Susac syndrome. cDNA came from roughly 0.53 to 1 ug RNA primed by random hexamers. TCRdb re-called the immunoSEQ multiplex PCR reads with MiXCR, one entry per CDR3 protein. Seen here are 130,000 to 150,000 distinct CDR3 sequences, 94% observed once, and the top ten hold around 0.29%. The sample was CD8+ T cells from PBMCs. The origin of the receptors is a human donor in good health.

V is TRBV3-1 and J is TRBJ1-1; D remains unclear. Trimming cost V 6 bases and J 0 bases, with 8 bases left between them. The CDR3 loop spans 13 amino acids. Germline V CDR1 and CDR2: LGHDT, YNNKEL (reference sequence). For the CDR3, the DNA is TGTGCCAGCAGACTAGCGGTGAACACTGAAGCTTTCTTT. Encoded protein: CASRLAVNTEAFF.

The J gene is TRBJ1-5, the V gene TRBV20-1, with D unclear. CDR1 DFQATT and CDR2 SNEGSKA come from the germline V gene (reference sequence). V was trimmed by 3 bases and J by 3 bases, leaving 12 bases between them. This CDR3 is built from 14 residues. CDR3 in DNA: TGCAGTGCTAGTATCGTAGGTTACAATCAGCCCCAGCATTTT. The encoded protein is CSASIVGYNQPQHF.

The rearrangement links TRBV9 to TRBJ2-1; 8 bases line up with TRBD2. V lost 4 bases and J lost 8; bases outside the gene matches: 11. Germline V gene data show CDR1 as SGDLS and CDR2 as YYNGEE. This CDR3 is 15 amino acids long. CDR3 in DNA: TGTGCCAGCAGCCCCCGGCAGCGGGAGACCGATGAGCAGTTCTTC. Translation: CASSPRQRETDEQFF.

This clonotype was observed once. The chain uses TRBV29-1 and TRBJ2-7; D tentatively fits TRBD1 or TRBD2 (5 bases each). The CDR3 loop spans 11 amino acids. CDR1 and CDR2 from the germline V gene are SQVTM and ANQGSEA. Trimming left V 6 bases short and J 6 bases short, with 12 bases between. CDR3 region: CSVSRESEQYF. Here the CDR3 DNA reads TGCAGCGTATCCAGGGAGTCCGAGCAGTACTTC.

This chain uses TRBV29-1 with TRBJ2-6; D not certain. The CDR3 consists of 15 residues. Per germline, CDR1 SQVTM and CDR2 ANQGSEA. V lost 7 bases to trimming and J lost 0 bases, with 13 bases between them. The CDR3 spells CSASVVPSGANVLTF. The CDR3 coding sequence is TGCAGCGCGTCGGTCGTCCCCTCTGGGGCCAACGTCCTGACTTTC.

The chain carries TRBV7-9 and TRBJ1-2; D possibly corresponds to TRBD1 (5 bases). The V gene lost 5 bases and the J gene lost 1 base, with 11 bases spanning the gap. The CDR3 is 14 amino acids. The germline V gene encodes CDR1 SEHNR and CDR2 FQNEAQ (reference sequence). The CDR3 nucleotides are TGTGCCAGCAGCCCCCCGGGACTTAACTATGGCTACACCTTC. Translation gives CASSPPGLNYGYTF.

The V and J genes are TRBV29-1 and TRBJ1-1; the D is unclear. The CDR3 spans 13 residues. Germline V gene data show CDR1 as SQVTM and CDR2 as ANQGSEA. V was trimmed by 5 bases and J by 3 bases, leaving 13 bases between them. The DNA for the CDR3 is TGCAGCGTTTCTCCAGGAATCGACACTGAAGCTTTCTTT. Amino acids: CSVSPGIDTEAFF.